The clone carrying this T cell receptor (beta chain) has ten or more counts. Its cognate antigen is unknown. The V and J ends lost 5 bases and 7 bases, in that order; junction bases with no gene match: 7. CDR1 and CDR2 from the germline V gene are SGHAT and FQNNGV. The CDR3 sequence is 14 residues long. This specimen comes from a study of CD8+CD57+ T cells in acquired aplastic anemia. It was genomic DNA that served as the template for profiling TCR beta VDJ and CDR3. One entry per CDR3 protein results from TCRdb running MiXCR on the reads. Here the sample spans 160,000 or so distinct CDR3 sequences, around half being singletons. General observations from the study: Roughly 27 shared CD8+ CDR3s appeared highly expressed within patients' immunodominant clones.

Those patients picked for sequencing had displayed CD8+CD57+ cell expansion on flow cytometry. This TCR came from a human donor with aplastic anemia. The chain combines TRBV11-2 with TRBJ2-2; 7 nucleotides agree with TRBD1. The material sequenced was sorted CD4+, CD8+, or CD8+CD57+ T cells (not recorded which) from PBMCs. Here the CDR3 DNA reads TGTGCCAGCAGCCTGGACAGGCTCGGCGGGGAGCTGTTTTTT. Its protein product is CASSLDRLGGELFF.